A selection of T cell receptor beta chains follows, all from one sample in a study of cytotoxic CD8 clonotypes in ibrutinib-treated CLL. TCRdb's table, derived via immunoSEQ multiplex PCR, lists solely in-frame clones and lacks some. The sample lists about 130,000 clones, around 84% occurring once. The material was PBMCs, obtained after 24 months of ibrutinib treatment. All receptors derive from a human donor with chronic lymphocytic leukemia. CDR3s include the opening cysteine and the closing phenylalanine or tryptophan. D genes are given only for firm matches. Only some rows state a clone size, as once, few, many or a class for expanded clones.

>TRBV7-5|-|TRBJ1-5|-
CVRSLAAGGNQPQHF
TGTGTCAGAAGCTTAGCAGCTGGAGGCAATCAGCCCCAGCATTTT
>TRBV11-2|few|TRBJ1-5|TRBD1
CASSKNTGQGSSQHF
TGTGCCAGCAGCAAGAACACGGGACAGGGCTCGTCCCAGCATTTT
>TRBV19|few|TRBJ1-6|-
CASSNPGTNSPLHF
TGTGCCAGTAGTAATCCAGGGACCAATTCACCCCTCCACTTT
>TRBV30|-|TRBJ2-5|-
CAWRTPGQGWETQYF
TGTGCCTGGAGGACCCCGGGACAAGGGTGGGAGACCCAGTACTTC
>TRBV5-4|-|TRBJ2-1|-
CASSVQGGSYNEQFF
TGTGCCAGCAGCGTACAGGGAGGGTCGTACAATGAGCAGTTCTTC
>TRBV28|-|TRBJ1-2|-
CASSLGGAIGYTF
TGTGCCAGCAGTTTGGGGGGGGCGATTGGCTACACCTTC
>TRBV4-2|-|TRBJ1-2|-
CASSQGREDGYTF
TGTGCCAGCAGCCAGGGGAGGGAAGATGGCTACACCTTC
>TRBV6-4|-|TRBJ2-3|-
CASSDQPSDTQYF
TGTGCCAGCAGTGACCAGCCCTCAGATACGCAGTATTTT
>TRBV20-1|-|TRBJ1-2|-
CSASRDGYTF
TGCAGTGCTAGCCGGGATGGCTACACCTTC
>TRBV5-8|-|TRBJ2-4|-
CASSLAAILAKNIQYF
TGTGCCAGCAGCTTGGCGGCTATACTAGCCAAAAACATTCAGTACTTC
>TRBV10-3|-|TRBJ2-2|-
CAISDSARERELFF
TGTGCCATCAGTGATTCGGCCCGGGAGCGGGAGCTGTTTTTT
>TRBV14|-|TRBJ2-7|TRBD1
CASSQTRGQGNEQYF
TGTGCCAGCAGCCAAACCCGCGGACAGGGTAACGAGCAGTACTTC
>TRBV19|-|TRBJ1-2|-
CASSIRAGNQMGSYGYTF
TGTGCCAGTAGTATCCGAGCTGGGAACCAGATGGGCTCATATGGCTACACCTTC
>TRBV9|once|TRBJ1-5|-
CASSVEGLGQPQHF
TGTGCCAGCAGCGTAGAGGGTTTGGGGCAGCCCCAGCATTTT
>TRBV5-1|-|TRBJ2-5|TRBD1
CASSSDRGRGETQYF
TGCGCCAGCAGCTCCGACAGGGGGCGAGGAGAGACCCAGTACTTC
>TRBV18|-|TRBJ1-1|-
CASSLKQGQANTEAFF
TGTGCCAGCTCACTCAAACAGGGCCAGGCGAACACTGAAGCTTTCTTT
>TRBV16|-|TRBJ2-7|TRBD1
CASSHGQGEGIYEQYF
TGTGCCAGCAGTCATGGACAGGGGGAAGGGATTTACGAGCAGTACTTC
>TRBV18|-|TRBJ2-2|TRBD2
CASSPTGGPSTGELFF
TGTGCCAGCTCACCAACGGGGGGGCCAAGCACCGGGGAGCTGTTTTTT
>TRBV5-1|-|TRBJ2-7|TRBD1
CASSLGGQGTGEQYF
TGCGCCAGCAGCTTGGGGGGACAGGGGACCGGGGAGCAGTACTTC
>TRBV5-4|-|TRBJ2-1|-
CASSLARQAEQFF
TGTGCCAGCAGCTTGGCCAGACAGGCCGAGCAGTTCTTC
>TRBV6-4|few|TRBJ1-2|-
CASSPTRADLNYGYTF
TGTGCCAGCAGCCCTACAAGGGCGGACCTGAACTATGGCTACACCTTC
>TRBV7-2|-|TRBJ2-7|-
CASRTGLQGHYEQYF
TGTGCCAGCAGGACAGGATTGCAGGGACACTACGAGCAGTACTTC
>TRBV28|-|TRBJ1-1|-
CASSRDGMNTEAFF
TGTGCCAGCAGCAGAGACGGAATGAACACTGAAGCTTTCTTT
>TRBV19|-|TRBJ2-2|-
CASSMGDTGELFF
TGTGCCAGTAGTATGGGAGACACCGGGGAGCTGTTTTTT
>TRBV6-5|-|TRBJ2-7|TRBD1
CASSYSRGPGEQYF
TGTGCCAGCAGTTACTCAAGGGGGCCAGGCGAGCAGTACTTC
>TRBV6-1|-|TRBJ2-7|-
CASSGLGSYEQYF
TGTGCCAGCAGTGGATTAGGGAGTTACGAGCAGTACTTC
>TRBV7-2|-|TRBJ1-2|-
CASSSGRYGYTF
TGTGCCAGCAGCTCCGGGCGGTATGGCTACACCTTC
>TRBV10-3|-|TRBJ1-6|-
CAISEEDNSPLHF
TGTGCCATCAGTGAGGAGGATAATTCACCCCTCCACTTT
>TRBV5-1|-|TRBJ2-5|-
CASSLVGGGTQETQYF
TGCGCCAGCAGCTTGGTGGGGGGCGGAACCCAAGAGACCCAGTACTTC
>TRBV7-2|once|TRBJ2-5|TRBD2
CASSPRGGEETQYF
TGTGCCAGCAGCCCCCGGGGGGGGGAGGAGACCCAGTACTTC
>TRBV5-4|-|TRBJ2-7|-
CASSEGRPETYEQYF
TGTGCCAGCAGCGAAGGAAGACCAGAAACCTACGAGCAGTACTTC
>TRBV7-3|-|TRBJ2-2|-
CASSSVGLTGELFF
TGTGCCAGCAGCTCCGTGGGATTGACCGGGGAGCTGTTTTTT
>TRBV6-6|-|TRBJ1-3|-
CASSYGTAVGNTIYF
TGTGCCAGCAGTTACGGGACCGCGGTTGGAAACACCATATATTTT
>TRBV5-5|few|TRBJ1-4|TRBD1
CASSRTGQYNEKLFF
TGTGCCAGCAGCCGAACGGGACAGTATAATGAAAAACTGTTTTTT
>TRBV5-4|-|TRBJ1-1|TRBD1
CASSLEGGAGVAEAFF
TGTGCCAGCAGCTTGGAAGGGGGCGCCGGGGTCGCTGAAGCTTTCTTT
>TRBV4-3|-|TRBJ1-2|-
CASSQAGLGYTF
TGCGCCAGCAGCCAAGCAGGACTTGGCTACACCTTC
>TRBV6-1|-|TRBJ2-7|-
CASSQQGPEQYF
TGTGCCAGCAGTCAACAGGGTCCCGAGCAGTACTTC
>TRBV5-1|-|TRBJ2-1|TRBD1
CASSLRQGNEQFF
TGCGCCAGCAGCTTGCGACAGGGCAATGAGCAGTTCTTC
>TRBV4-1|-|TRBJ2-7|TRBD1
CASSPRQGGRSYEQYF
TGCGCCAGCAGCCCGCGACAGGGGGGTCGGTCTTACGAGCAGTACTTC
>TRBV7-2|-|TRBJ1-6|-
CASSSTFGGSGKNSPLHF
TGTGCCAGCAGCTCAACATTTGGGGGTTCGGGGAAGAATTCACCCCTCCACTTT
>TRBV6-1|-|TRBJ2-1|TRBD1
CASSEALPGVTGGIDEQFF
TGTGCCAGCAGTGAAGCGCTTCCAGGGGTTACAGGGGGCATCGATGAGCAGTTCTTC
>TRBV4-2|-|TRBJ2-2|-
CASSQRAGELFF
TGTGCCAGCAGCCAAAGGGCCGGGGAGCTGTTTTTT
>TRBV28|few|TRBJ1-6|-
CASSPHGNSPLHF
TGTGCCAGCAGTCCCCATGGAAATTCACCCCTCCACTTT
>TRBV2|-|TRBJ2-2|TRBD1
CASRTDRASSTGELFF
TGTGCCAGCAGAACCGACAGGGCCAGTTCCACCGGGGAGCTGTTTTTT
>TRBV7-9|few|TRBJ1-5|-
CASSLDMGGQPQHF
TGTGCCAGCAGCTTAGATATGGGGGGTCAGCCCCAGCATTTT
>TRBV6-5|-|TRBJ2-5|-
CASRRTDGAQYF
TGTGCCAGCAGACGGACCGATGGGGCCCAGTACTTC
>TRBV2|-|TRBJ2-3|-
CASSASTDTQYF
TGTGCCAGCAGTGCTAGCACAGATACGCAGTATTTT
>TRBV6-5|-|TRBJ1-2|-
CASSQVTGRDYGYTF
TGTGCCAGCAGCCAGGTTACAGGGAGGGACTATGGCTACACCTTC
>TRBV7-2|-|TRBJ1-2|-
CASSSLRGTF
TGTGCCAGCAGCTCGCTCAGGGGCACCTTC
>TRBV5-6|-|TRBJ2-1|TRBD2
CASSPGLAGVSYNEQFF
TGTGCCAGCAGCCCAGGACTAGCGGGGGTGTCCTACAATGAGCAGTTCTTC
>TRBV10-1|-|TRBJ2-1|TRBD2
CASSSLSGGDEQFF
TGCGCCAGCAGTTCTCTGAGCGGGGGGGATGAGCAGTTCTTC
>TRBV7-9|-|TRBJ2-4|-
CASSPGDFRGKNIQYF
TGTGCCAGCAGCCCGGGGGACTTCAGGGGAAAAAACATTCAGTACTTC
>TRBV10-1|-|TRBJ2-7|-
CASSDISPGEQYF
TGCGCCAGCAGTGATATAAGCCCCGGGGAGCAGTACTTC
>TRBV4-3|-|TRBJ1-2|-
CASSQESGYYGYTF
TGCGCCAGCAGCCAAGAGTCCGGGTACTATGGCTACACCTTC
>TRBV5-6|-|TRBJ2-7|-
CASSGRAYEQYF
TGTGCCAGCAGCGGGCGGGCCTACGAGCAGTACTTC